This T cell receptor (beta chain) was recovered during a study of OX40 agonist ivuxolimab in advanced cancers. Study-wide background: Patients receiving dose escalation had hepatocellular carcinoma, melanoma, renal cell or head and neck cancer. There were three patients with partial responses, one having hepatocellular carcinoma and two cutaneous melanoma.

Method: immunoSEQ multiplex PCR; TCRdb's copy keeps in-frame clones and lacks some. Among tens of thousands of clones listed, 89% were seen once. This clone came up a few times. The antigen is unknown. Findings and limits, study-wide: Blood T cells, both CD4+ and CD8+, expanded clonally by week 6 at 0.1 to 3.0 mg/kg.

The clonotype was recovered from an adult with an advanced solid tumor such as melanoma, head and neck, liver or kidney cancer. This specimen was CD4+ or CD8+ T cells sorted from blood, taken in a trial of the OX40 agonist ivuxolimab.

CDR3 in DNA: TGTGCCAGTTCAGGGGGCGAGCGCTTTGAAGCTTTCTTT. Protein: CASSGGERFEAFF. The chain has TRBV7-2 and TRBJ1-1, with 8 nucleotides matching TRBD1. Per germline, CDR1 SGHTA and CDR2 FQGNSA. The CDR3 runs 13 residues. J lost 7 bases, V lost 9 bases, and 10 bases had no gene match. Together with reference TRBV7-2 and TRBJ1-1, the CDR3 gives the full variable domain: GAGVSQSPSNKVTEKGKDVELRCDPISGHTALYWYRQSLGQGLEFLIYFQGNSAPDKSGLPSDRFSAERTGGSVSTLTIQRTQQEDSAVYLCASSGGERFEAFFGQGTRLTVV.